Below are 28 T cell receptor beta chains sequenced from a single sample in a study of blood T cell repertoires in COVID-19. This table comes from immunoSEQ multiplex PCR, and its TCRdb copy is limited to in-frame clones, with some not included. The data show some 110,000 clones, roughly 83% seen once. Sequenced sample: peripheral blood. These TCRs come from a human donor in a cohort sampled during active COVID-19.

This chain uses TRBV19 with TRBJ2-5, with TRBD1 matching 7 bases. The CDR3 consists of 14 residues. Trimming removed 2 bases from V and 7 bases from J; junction bases left unmatched: 7. CDR1 LNHDA and CDR2 SQIVND come from the germline V gene (reference sequence). CDR3 sequence reads: CASSIKQGSGTQYF. CDR3 bases: TGTGCCAGTAGTATAAAACAGGGGAGTGGGACCCAGTACTTC.

This clone was observed a handful of times. This sequence joins TRBV7-6 and TRBJ1-4; D possibly corresponds to TRBD1 (5 bases). Germline V gene sequence: CDR1 SGHVS, CDR2 FNYEAQ. The CDR3 has 17 residues. Deletions cut 4 bases from V and 0 bases from J, with 15 bases between. CDR3 in DNA: TGTGCCAGCAGCTGGTCACAGGCACGCGCAACTAATGAAAAACTGTTTTTT. Its translation: CASSWSQARATNEKLFF.

The chain employs TRBV28 and TRBJ2-5; TRBD1 agrees at 7 bases. Germline CDR1 is MDHEN and CDR2 is SYDVKM. The CDR3 spans 17 residues. The trim removed 0 bases at V and 4 bases at J, leaving 11 bases unmatched. The CDR3 reads CASSLWPWRGGRETQYF. The CDR3 coding sequence is TGTGCCAGCAGTTTATGGCCCTGGCGAGGGGGCCGAGAGACCCAGTACTTC.

CDR3 residues: CASSSGGRRETQYF. CDR3 sequence (DNA): TGTGCCAGCAGCTCCGGCGGGAGGAGGGAGACCCAGTACTTC. The chain couples TRBV7-9 to TRBJ2-5; 8 positions match TRBD2. The CDR3 loop spans 14 amino acids. Looked up from germline, CDR1 is SEHNR and CDR2 is FQNEAQ (reference sequence). V trimming: 4 bases; J trimming: 5 bases; junction bases outside the gene matches: 6.

V is TRBV18 and J is TRBJ1-1; 8 nucleotides align to TRBD1. The germline V gene encodes CDR1 KGHSH and CDR2 LQKENI. V shed 4 bases and J 1 base; nucleotides not matched to a gene: 5. The CDR3 has 15 amino acids. CDR3 amino acids: CASSLLGTGNTEAFF. The CDR3 DNA follows: TGTGCCAGCTCACTACTTGGGACAGGGAACACTGAAGCTTTCTTT. Drawing the rest from reference TRBV18 and TRBJ1-1, the complete variable domain is NAGVMQNPRHLVRRRGQEARLRCSPMKGHSHVYWYRQLPEEGLKFMVYLQKENIIDESGMPKERFSAEFPKEGPSILRIQQVVRGDSAAYFCASSLLGTGNTEAFFGQGTRLTVV.

This clone was recorded once. This chain connects TRBV19 to TRBJ2-7; TRBD2 matches 9 bases. The V segment lost 2 bases and the J segment 5 bases; nucleotides outside the gene matches: 7. Germline lookup yields CDR1 LNHDA and CDR2 SQIVND (reference sequence). This CDR3 region has 15 residues. CDR3 sequence (DNA): TGTGCCAGTAGTATAATGGCGGGAGGGCCTGACGAGCAGTACTTC. This codes for CASSIMAGGPDEQYF.

This clone is a singleton in its sample. The chain links TRBV6-2 or TRBV6-3 to TRBJ1-2, with 8 bases matching TRBD1. Germline CDR1 reads MNHEY; CDR2 reads SVGEGT. This CDR3 has 16 residues. V dropped 2 bases and J dropped 6; count of bases not matched to a gene: 11. Here the CDR3 DNA reads TGTGCCAGCAGTTACCCGTCCCCACAGGGGGGGGATGGCTACACCTTC. As protein: CASSYPSPQGGDGYTF.

This clone has more than one count but fewer than ten. This rearrangement joins TRBV7-8 to TRBJ1-5; 8 bases are a match to TRBD1. CDR1 and CDR2 from the germline V gene are SGHVS and FQNEAQ. J was trimmed by 0 bases and V by 5 bases; bases with no gene match: 12. The CDR3 spans 18 residues. The CDR3 DNA reads TGTGCCAGCAGCCCCGGACAGGGTCCTAGTTATAGCAATCAGCCCCAGCATTTT. It specifies CASSPGQGPSYSNQPQHF.

The chain is built from TRBV20-1 and TRBJ2-1; tentative D call: TRBD2 (5 bases). Germline assignment: CDR1 DFQATT and CDR2 SNEGSKA (reference sequence). Between the trimmed V and J ends, which lost 0 bases and 12 bases, there was a span of 9 bases. CDR3 length: 11 amino acids. The CDR3 sequence: CSARDGRGQFF. The CDR3 nucleotides read TGCAGTGCTAGAGATGGTCGGGGGCAGTTCTTC.

The chain combines TRBV9 with TRBJ1-5, with 8 nucleotides matching TRBD1. The length of the CDR3 is 15 residues. Germline CDR1 is SGDLS and CDR2 is YYNGEE. The V segment lost 0 bases and the J segment 7 bases; nucleotides outside the gene matches: 6. CDR3 coding DNA: TGTGCCAGCAGCGTAGGGGACAGGTCCGACCAGCCCCAGCATTTT. It translates to CASSVGDRSDQPQHF.

J is TRBJ1-1 and V is TRBV7-2; D is unresolved. Germline assignment: CDR1 SGHTA and CDR2 FQGNSA. This CDR3 has 14 residues. V was clipped by 1 base and J by 6 bases, with 12 bases between them. CDR3 DNA sequence: TGTGCCAGCAGCTTAGAATGGATGAGGGCTGAAGCTTTCTTT. Encoded protein: CASSLEWMRAEAFF.

In DNA, the CDR3 is TGTGCCAGCCAGTGGGGGATTCGGGGGAGCACAGATACGCAGTATTTT. It yields the protein CASQWGIRGSTDTQYF. The gene calls are TRBV5-3 and TRBJ2-3; possibly TRBD2 for D (6 bases). TRBV5-3 is marked as an open reading frame, function uncertain. Trimming took off 8 bases at V and 0 bases at J, with 19 bases between the two ends. CDR3 length: 16 residues.

J is TRBJ2-3 and V is TRBV2; TRBD1 matches at 9 bases. Trimming at V came to 11 bases and at J to 9 bases, leaving 9 bases not matched to a gene. Looked up from germline, CDR1 is SNHLY and CDR2 is FYNNEI. This CDR3 is built from 12 residues. The CDR3 DNA sequence: TGTGCCTGGGGACAGGGCTCTTACACGCAGTATTTT. Translating it yields CAWGQGSYTQYF.

About this clone: One end of the junction varies from germline; a read error may be responsible. This chain's CDR3 is CASSLVGRSFEQYF. In nucleotides, the CDR3 is TGTGCCAGCAGCCTGGTGGGCAGGTCCTTCGAGCAGTACTTC. The chain recombines TRBV5-6 with TRBJ2-7; no definite D call. From germline, CDR1 is SGHDT and CDR2 YYEEEE. This CDR3 comprises 14 residues.

In its sample, this clone was seen a few times. The chain links TRBV5-4 to TRBJ2-2, with D perhaps matching TRBD1 (5 bases). Trimming removed 5 bases from V and 5 bases from J, with 10 bases in between. The CDR3 totals 13 residues. Germline CDR1 and CDR2: SGHNT and YYREEE (reference sequence). The CDR3: CASSLQGTGELFF. In DNA form, the CDR3 reads TGTGCCAGCAGTTTGCAGGGAACCGGGGAGCTGTTTTTT.

The V gene is TRBV27, the J gene TRBJ1-4; no reliable D call. CDR1 is MNHEY and CDR2 is SMNVEV in the germline V gene (reference sequence). V lost 3 bases to trimming and J lost 5 bases, with 13 bases between them. This CDR3 has 15 residues. CDR3 protein: CASSLRGLRNEKLFF. Written as DNA, the CDR3 is TGTGCCAGCAGTTTGAGAGGGCTAAGGAATGAAAAACTGTTTTTT.

The V and J genes are TRBV10-3 and TRBJ2-5; weak D call: TRBD1 (5 bases). Germline CDR1 is ENHRY and CDR2 is SYGVKD. Trimming took 8 bases from V and 2 from J, leaving 18 bases between them. CDR3 length equals 15 residues. CDR3 in DNA: TGTGCCATCTCCTTGCGGACAAGCACTCAAGAGACCCAGTACTTC. Its protein is CAISLRTSTQETQYF.

This rearrangement joins TRBV5-4 to TRBJ2-1, with 9 nucleotides matching TRBD2. The V segment lost 2 bases and the J segment 6 bases; nucleotides outside the gene matches: 9. This CDR3 has 16 residues. Germline V gives CDR1 SGHNT, CDR2 YYREEE (reference sequence). This CDR3 reads CASSFGLAHTFNEQFF. The CDR3 DNA is TGTGCCAGCAGCTTCGGACTAGCGCATACCTTCAATGAGCAGTTCTTC.

The chain recombines TRBV7-2 with TRBJ2-5; a weak D match, TRBD2 (5 bases). Germline CDR1 and CDR2: SGHTA and FQGNSA. CDR3 size: 13 residues. The ends were cut back, 1 base at V and 5 bases at J, with 8 bases in the middle. DNA of the CDR3: TGTGCCAGCAGCTTAGGCGGGTTGGAGACCCAGTACTTC. Amino acids: CASSLGGLETQYF.

The rearrangement links TRBV7-3 to TRBJ2-1; 13 nucleotides line up with TRBD2. Germline V gives CDR1 SGHTA, CDR2 FQGTGA. The CDR3 extends over 20 amino acids. After removal of 2 bases from V and 3 bases from J, the junction contained 13 bases not matched to a gene. CDR3 bases: TGTGCCAGCAGCTTAGAGGGACAGGGACTAGCGGGAATAAACTACAATGAGCAGTTCTTC. Translation gives CASSLEGQGLAGINYNEQFF.

The V gene is TRBV11-2, the J gene TRBJ1-3; TRBD1 aligns across 7 bases. The CDR3 has 14 amino acids. Trimming at V came to 2 bases and at J to 7 bases, leaving 5 bases not matched to a gene. Germline CDR1 reads SGHAT; CDR2 reads FQNNGV. The CDR3 loop is CASSLPGGRNTIYF. The CDR3 DNA reads as TGTGCCAGCAGCTTACCAGGGGGGAGGAACACCATATATTTT.

The J gene is TRBJ1-2, the V gene TRBV9; the match to TRBD1 covers 9 bases. The CDR3 has 14 residues. V lost 4 bases, J lost 6 bases, and 7 bases stayed unmatched. Per the germline V gene, CDR1 is SGDLS and CDR2 is YYNGEE. The CDR3 region has the DNA TGTGCCAGCAGCTTTGGGACAGGGCTGGATGGCTACACCTTC. Encoded protein: CASSFGTGLDGYTF.

The chain is built from TRBV9 and TRBJ2-1; D perhaps matches TRBD2 (6 bases). The CDR3 has 13 residues. The germline V gene has CDR1 SGDLS and CDR2 YYNGEE. V was shortened by 3 bases and J by 15 bases, with 19 bases between the two germline ends. The CDR3 region is CASSAISGGGLFF. CDR3 nucleotides: TGTGCCAGCAGCGCGATTTCCGGTGGAGGGTTGTTCTTC.

This clone appeared once. J is TRBJ2-7 and V is TRBV15; TRBD1 agrees at 7 bases. The CDR3 is 14 amino acids. J lost 2 bases, V lost 5 bases, and 6 bases had no gene match. CDR1 is LNHNV and CDR2 is YYDKDF in the germline V gene (reference sequence). The CDR3 sequence is CATSGDRAPYEQYF. The CDR3 coding sequence is TGTGCCACCAGCGGCGACAGGGCTCCCTACGAGCAGTACTTC.

The V and J genes are TRBV19 and TRBJ2-1; D is perhaps TRBD2 (6 bases). The V gene lost 8 bases and the J gene lost 5 bases, with 19 bases spanning the gap. The germline V gene has CDR1 LNHDA and CDR2 SQIVND (reference sequence). The CDR3 sequence is 15 residues long. Written as DNA, the CDR3 is TGTGCCAGTGGACGAGTAGCGGAACTAAACAATGAGCAGTTCTTC. Translated: CASGRVAELNNEQFF.

The chain recombines TRBV6-2 or TRBV6-3 with TRBJ2-6; TRBD1 aligns across 8 bases. The ends lost 2 bases at V and 4 bases at J; junction bases unmatched: 4. The germline CDR1 and CDR2 sequences are MNHEY and SVGEGT. This CDR3 contains 16 residues. CDR3 loop: CASSYGGTGGANVLTF. CDR3 nucleotides: TGTGCCAGCAGTTACGGCGGGACAGGAGGGGCCAACGTCCTGACTTTC.

This clone was seen only once. The rearrangement uses TRBV2 and TRBJ2-5, with 11 bases lining up with TRBD2. The trim removed 8 bases at V and 3 bases at J, leaving 2 bases unmatched. The V gene's germline CDR1 is SNHLY and CDR2 FYNNEI. The CDR3 is 13 residues long. The CDR3 here is CASLGLAEETQYF. CDR3 sequence (DNA): TGTGCCAGCCTGGGACTAGCGGAAGAGACCCAGTACTTC.

As concerns this clone: One end of the junction fails to match germline, which may point to a read error. The V and J genes are TRBV19 and TRBJ1-2; TRBD1 matches at 7 bases. The CDR3 contains 15 residues. Germline V gives CDR1 LNHDA, CDR2 SQIVND (reference sequence). The CDR3 sequence: CASRIDRDSHNGYTF. In DNA form, the CDR3 reads TGTGCCAGTAGAATAGACCGGGACAGCCACAATGGCTACACCTTC.